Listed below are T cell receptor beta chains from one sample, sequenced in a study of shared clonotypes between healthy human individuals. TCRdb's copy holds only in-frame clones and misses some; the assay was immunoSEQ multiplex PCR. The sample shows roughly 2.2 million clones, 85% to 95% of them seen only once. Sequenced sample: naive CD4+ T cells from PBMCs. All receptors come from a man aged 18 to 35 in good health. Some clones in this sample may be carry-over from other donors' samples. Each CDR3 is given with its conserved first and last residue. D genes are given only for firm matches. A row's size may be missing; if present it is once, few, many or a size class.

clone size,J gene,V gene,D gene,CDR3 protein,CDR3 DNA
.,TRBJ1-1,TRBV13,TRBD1,CASSPRQGRTEAFF,TGTGCCAGCAGCCCAAGACAGGGGCGGACTGAAGCTTTCTTT
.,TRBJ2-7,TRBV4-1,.,CASSQEQLSYEQYF,TGCGCCAGCAGCCAAGAACAATTGTCCTACGAGCAGTACTTC
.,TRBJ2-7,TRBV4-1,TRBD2,CASSRGAGAYEQYF,TGCGCCAGCAGCCGAGGGGCGGGGGCCTACGAGCAGTACTTC
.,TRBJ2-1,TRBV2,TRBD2,CASTTNLAGYYNEQFF,TGTGCCAGCACCACCAATCTAGCGGGATACTACAATGAGCAGTTCTTC
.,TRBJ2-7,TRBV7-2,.,CASSPQRAKASYEQYF,TGTGCCAGCAGCCCCCAACGGGCCAAGGCATCCTACGAGCAGTACTTC
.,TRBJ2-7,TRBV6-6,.,CASSPAGNTYEQYF,TGTGCCAGCAGTCCCGCAGGGAACACCTACGAGCAGTACTTC
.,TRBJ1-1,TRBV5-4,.,CVFRPGMNTEAFF,TGTGTCTTCAGGCCGGGGATGAACACTGAAGCTTTCTTT
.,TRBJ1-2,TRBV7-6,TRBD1,CASSLGRGYGYTF,TGTGCCAGCAGCTTAGGCAGGGGGTATGGCTACACCTTC
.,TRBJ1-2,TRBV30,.,CAWSVRLEGGGGYTF,TGTGCCTGGAGTGTACGTTTGGAGGGAGGAGGCGGCTACACCTTC
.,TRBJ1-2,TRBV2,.,CASSADSNYGYTF,TGTGCCAGCAGTGCTGACAGTAACTATGGCTACACCTTC
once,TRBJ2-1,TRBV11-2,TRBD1,CASSLSRDRLYNEQFF,TGTGCCAGCAGCCTCAGTAGGGACAGGCTCTACAATGAGCAGTTCTTC
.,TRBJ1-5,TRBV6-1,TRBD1,CASSEDTRLTGTNQPQHF,TGTGCCAGCAGTGAAGACACGAGGTTGACAGGGACCAATCAGCCCCAGCATTTT
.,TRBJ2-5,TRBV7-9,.,CASSWRQPTQETQYF,TGTGCCAGCAGCTGGAGACAACCAACTCAAGAGACCCAGTACTTC
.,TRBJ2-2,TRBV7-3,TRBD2,CASSFLAGGGELFF,TGTGCCAGCAGCTTCCTAGCGGGCGGCGGGGAGCTGTTTTTT
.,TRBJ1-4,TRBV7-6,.,CASSKLDRFNEKLFF,TGTGCCAGCAGCAAACTAGACAGGTTTAACGAAAAACTGTTTTTT
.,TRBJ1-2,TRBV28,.,CASSFTKLGGYMHTF,TGTGCCAGCAGTTTCACTAAGTTGGGGGGGTATATGCACACCTTC
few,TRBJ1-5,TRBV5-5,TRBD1,CASSPTLTGAGQPQHF,TGTGCCAGCAGCCCCACTCTGACAGGGGCCGGTCAGCCCCAGCATTTT
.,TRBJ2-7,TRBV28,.,CASSFNGVYEQYF,TGTGCCAGCAGTTTTAACGGGGTGTACGAGCAGTACTTC
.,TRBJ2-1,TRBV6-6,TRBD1,CASSQQGASYNEQFF,TGTGCCAGCAGTCAACAGGGGGCATCCTACAATGAGCAGTTCTTC
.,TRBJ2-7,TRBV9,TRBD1,CASSRGQGAYEQYF,TGTGCCAGCAGCCGCGGACAGGGGGCCTACGAGCAGTACTTC
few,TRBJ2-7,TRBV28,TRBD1,CASSSPGQTYEQYF,TGTGCCAGCAGTTCCCCGGGACAGACCTACGAGCAGTACTTC
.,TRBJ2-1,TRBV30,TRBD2,CAWSPQRGLAGGHNEQFF,TGTGCCTGGAGCCCGCAAAGGGGACTAGCGGGAGGCCACAATGAGCAGTTCTTC
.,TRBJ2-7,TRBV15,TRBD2,CATSFRREEGAEQYF,TGTGCCACCAGCTTTCGACGGGAGGAGGGTGCCGAGCAGTACTTC
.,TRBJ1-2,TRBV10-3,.,CAISEGGPSYGYTF,TGTGCCATCAGTGAAGGCGGGCCTAGTTATGGCTACACCTTC
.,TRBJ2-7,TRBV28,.,CATGGQGPWYEQYF,TGTGCCACCGGAGGGCAGGGACCTTGGTACGAGCAGTACTTC
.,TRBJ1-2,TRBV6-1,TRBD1,CASSETGGYGYTF,TGTGCCAGCAGTGAGACAGGGGGCTATGGCTACACCTTC
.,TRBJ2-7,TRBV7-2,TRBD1,CASSLGQGNHEQYF,TGTGCCAGCAGCTTAGGACAGGGGAACCACGAGCAGTACTTC
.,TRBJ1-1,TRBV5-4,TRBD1,CASSLRDRKMAEAFF,TGTGCCAGCAGCTTGAGGGACAGAAAAATGGCTGAAGCTTTCTTT
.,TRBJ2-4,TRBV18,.,CASSPMAKNIQYF,TGTGCCAGCTCACCAATGGCCAAAAACATTCAGTACTTC
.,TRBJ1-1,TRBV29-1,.,CSVEIWGVPNTEAFF,TGCAGCGTTGAAATTTGGGGAGTTCCGAACACTGAAGCTTTCTTT
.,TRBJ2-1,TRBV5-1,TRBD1,CASTGQVGTSYNEQFF,TGCGCCAGCACCGGACAGGTTGGGACCTCCTACAATGAGCAGTTCTTC
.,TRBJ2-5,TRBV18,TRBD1,CASSPPGQRQETQYF,TGTGCCAGCTCACCGCCGGGACAGCGACAAGAGACCCAGTACTTC
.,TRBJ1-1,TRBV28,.,CASSKNPGAGDTEAFF,TGTGCCAGCAGTAAGAATCCAGGGGCGGGAGACACTGAAGCTTTCTTT
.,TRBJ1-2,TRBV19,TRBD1,CASKEGAGGYTF,TGTGCCAGTAAAGAGGGGGCCGGTGGCTACACCTTC
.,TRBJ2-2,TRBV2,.,CASSFFLGSGELFF,TGTGCCAGCAGTTTCTTTCTAGGCAGCGGGGAGCTGTTTTTT
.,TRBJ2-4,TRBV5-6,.,CASSLPVLAKNIQYF,TGTGCCAGCAGCCTCCCCGTTCTAGCCAAAAACATTCAGTACTTC
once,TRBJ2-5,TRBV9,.,CASSVGPQETQYF,TGTGCCAGCAGCGTAGGCCCTCAAGAGACCCAGTACTTC
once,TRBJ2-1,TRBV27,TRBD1,CASSFRQGVLLYNEQFF,TGTGCCAGCAGTTTCCGACAGGGCGTTCTCCTCTACAATGAGCAGTTCTTC
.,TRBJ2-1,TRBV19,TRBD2,CASRIREGLAYNEQFF,TGTGCCAGTAGAATAAGGGAGGGTTTGGCCTACAATGAGCAGTTCTTC
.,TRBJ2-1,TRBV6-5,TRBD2,CASSYRSGANEQFF,TGTGCCAGCAGTTACCGTAGCGGGGCTAATGAGCAGTTCTTC
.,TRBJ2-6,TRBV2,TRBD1,CASHTGQGRGSGANVLTF,TGTGCCAGCCATACCGGACAGGGAAGAGGGTCTGGGGCCAACGTCCTGACTTTC
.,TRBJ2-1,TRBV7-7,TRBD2,CASSPGLAGVHEQFF,TGTGCCAGCAGCCCCGGACTAGCGGGAGTTCATGAGCAGTTCTTC
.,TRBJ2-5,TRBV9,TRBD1,CASSALTGLETQYF,TGTGCCAGCAGCGCTCTGACAGGGCTTGAGACCCAGTACTTC
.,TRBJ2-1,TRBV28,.,CASSPPGHHPQFF,TGTGCCAGCAGCCCTCCCGGACATCACCCCCAGTTCTTC
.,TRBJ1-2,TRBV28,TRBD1,CASSLPGGNYGYTF,TGTGCCAGCAGTTTACCAGGGGGGAACTATGGCTACACCTTC
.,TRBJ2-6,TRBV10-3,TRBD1,CAIRDRAYSGANVLTF,TGTGCCATCAGGGACAGGGCTTACTCTGGGGCCAACGTCCTGACTTTC
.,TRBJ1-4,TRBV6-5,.,CASRPGSGKLFF,TGTGCCAGCAGGCCAGGGAGTGGAAAACTGTTTTTT
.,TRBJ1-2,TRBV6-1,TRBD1,CASSELSDRVNYGYTF,TGTGCCAGCAGTGAGCTCTCGGACAGGGTGAACTATGGCTACACCTTC
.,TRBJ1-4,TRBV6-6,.,CASNRDHNEKLFF,TGTGCCAGCAACAGGGACCATAATGAAAAACTGTTTTTT
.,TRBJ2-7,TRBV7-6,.,CASSSSSAYSYEQYF,TGTGCCAGCAGCTCATCTAGCGCCTACTCCTACGAGCAGTACTTC
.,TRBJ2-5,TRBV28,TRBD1,CASRGQGVTQYF,TGTGCCAGCAGAGGGCAGGGGGTGACCCAGTACTTC
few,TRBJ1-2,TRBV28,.,CASSPNYGYTF,TGTGCCAGCAGCCCTAACTATGGCTACACCTTC
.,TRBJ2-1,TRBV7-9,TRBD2,CASSSSGTNEQFF,TGTGCCAGCAGTTCTAGCGGCACCAATGAGCAGTTCTTC